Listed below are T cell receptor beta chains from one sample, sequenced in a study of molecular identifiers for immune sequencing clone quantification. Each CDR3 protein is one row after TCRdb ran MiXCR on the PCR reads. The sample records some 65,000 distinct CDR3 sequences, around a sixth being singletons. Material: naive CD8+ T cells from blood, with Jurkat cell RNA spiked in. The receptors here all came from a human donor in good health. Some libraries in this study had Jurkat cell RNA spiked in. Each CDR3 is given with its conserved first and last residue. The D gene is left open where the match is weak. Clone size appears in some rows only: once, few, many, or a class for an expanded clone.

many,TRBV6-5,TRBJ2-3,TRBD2,CASSYRGLETDTQYF,TGTGCCAGCAGTTATCGGGGACTAGAGACAGATACGCAGTATTTT
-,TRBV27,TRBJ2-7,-,CASSSGLAVEQYF,TGTGCCAGCAGTTCAGGACTGGCGGTTGAGCAGTACTTC
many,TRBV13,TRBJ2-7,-,CASSLEYSSSYEQYF,TGTGCCAGCAGCTTAGAGTACAGCAGCTCCTACGAGCAGTACTTC
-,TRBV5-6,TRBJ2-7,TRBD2,CASNSSLIAGEDEQYF,TGTGCCAGCAACTCATCACTCATAGCGGGAGAGGACGAGCAGTACTTC
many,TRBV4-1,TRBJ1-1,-,CASSQGPLKTGKYEAFF,TGCGCCAGCAGCCAAGGGCCTTTGAAGACGGGAAAATACGAAGCTTTCTTT
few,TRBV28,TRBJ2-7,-,CASSFSTEQYF,TGTGCCAGCAGTTTTTCCACAGAGCAGTACTTC
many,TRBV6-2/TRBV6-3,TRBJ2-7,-,CASSPEISYEQYF,TGTGCCAGCAGTCCCGAGATCTCCTACGAGCAGTACTTC
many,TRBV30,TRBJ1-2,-,CAWSVAASDLYGYTF,TGTGCCTGGAGTGTCGCCGCGTCCGATCTATATGGCTACACCTTC
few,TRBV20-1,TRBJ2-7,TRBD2,CSARRAGAYEQYF,TGCAGTGCTAGAAGAGCGGGAGCTTACGAGCAGTACTTC
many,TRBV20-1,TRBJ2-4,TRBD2,CSARGLAGVAKNIQYF,TGCAGTGCTAGGGGACTAGCGGGTGTAGCCAAAAACATTCAGTACTTC